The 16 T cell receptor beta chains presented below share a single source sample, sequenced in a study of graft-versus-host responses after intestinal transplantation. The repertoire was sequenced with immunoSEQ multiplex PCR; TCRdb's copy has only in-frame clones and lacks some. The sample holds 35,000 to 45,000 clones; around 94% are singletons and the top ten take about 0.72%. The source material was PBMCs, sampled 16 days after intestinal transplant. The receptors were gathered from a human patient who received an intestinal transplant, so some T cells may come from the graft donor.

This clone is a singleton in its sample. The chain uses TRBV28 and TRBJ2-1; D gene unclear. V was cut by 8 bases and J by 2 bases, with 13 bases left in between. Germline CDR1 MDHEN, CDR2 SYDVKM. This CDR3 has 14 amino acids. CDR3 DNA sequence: TGTGCCAGCCTGACCGGGCTAGCCTACAATGAGCAGTTCTTC. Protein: CASLTGLAYNEQFF.

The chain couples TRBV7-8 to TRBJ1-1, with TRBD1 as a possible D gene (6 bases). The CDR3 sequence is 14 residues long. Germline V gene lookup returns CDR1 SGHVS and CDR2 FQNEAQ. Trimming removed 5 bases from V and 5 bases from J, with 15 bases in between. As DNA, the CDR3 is TGTGCCAGCAGCGTGGGTACAGGGTATACTGAAGCTTTCTTT. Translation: CASSVGTGYTEAFF. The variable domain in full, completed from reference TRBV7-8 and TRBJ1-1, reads GAGVSQSPRYKVAKRGQDVALRCDPISGHVSLFWYQQALGQGPEFLTYFQNEAQLDKSGLPSDRFFAERPEGSVSTLKIQRTQQEDSAVYLCASSVGTGYTEAFFGQGTRLTVV.

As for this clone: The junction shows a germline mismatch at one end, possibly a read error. CDR3 residues: CDSSAWGSYGYTF. The CDR3 DNA sequence: TGTGACAGCAGTGCTTGGGGATCCTATGGCTACACCTTC. V is TRBV6-1 and J is TRBJ1-2; D unresolved. This CDR3 has 13 amino acids. Germline V gene sequence: CDR1 MNHNS, CDR2 SASEGT.

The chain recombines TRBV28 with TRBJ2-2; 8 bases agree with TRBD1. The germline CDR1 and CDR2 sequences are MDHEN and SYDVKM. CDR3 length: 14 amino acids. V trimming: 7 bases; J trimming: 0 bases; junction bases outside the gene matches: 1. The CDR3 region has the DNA TGTGCCAGCACACAGGGGGCGAACACCGGGGAGCTGTTTTTT. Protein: CASTQGANTGELFF. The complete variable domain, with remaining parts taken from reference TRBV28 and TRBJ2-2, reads DVKVTQSSRYLVKRTGEKVFLECVQDMDHENMFWYRQDPGLGLRLIYFSYDVKMKEKGDIPEGYSVSREKKERFSLILESASTNQTSMYLCASTQGANTGELFFGEGSRLTVL.

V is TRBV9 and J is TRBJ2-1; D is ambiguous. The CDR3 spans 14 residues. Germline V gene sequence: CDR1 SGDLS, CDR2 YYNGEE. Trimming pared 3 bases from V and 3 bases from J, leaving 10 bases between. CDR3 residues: CASSGVTDYNEQFF. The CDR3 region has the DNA TGTGCCAGCAGCGGAGTAACAGACTACAATGAGCAGTTCTTC.

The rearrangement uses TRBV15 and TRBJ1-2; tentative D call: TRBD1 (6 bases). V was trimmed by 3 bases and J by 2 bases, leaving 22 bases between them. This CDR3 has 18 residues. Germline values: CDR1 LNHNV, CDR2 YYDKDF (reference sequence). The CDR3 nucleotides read TGTGCCACCAGCAGCTTGGGTGCATACAGGGCTGTGAACTATGGCTACACCTTC. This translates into CATSSLGAYRAVNYGYTF.

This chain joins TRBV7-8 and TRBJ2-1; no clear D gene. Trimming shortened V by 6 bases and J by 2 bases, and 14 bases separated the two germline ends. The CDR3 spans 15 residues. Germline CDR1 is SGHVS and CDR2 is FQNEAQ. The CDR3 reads CASSFGFLPYNEQFF. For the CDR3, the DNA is TGTGCCAGCAGTTTCGGATTCCTTCCCTACAATGAGCAGTTCTTC.

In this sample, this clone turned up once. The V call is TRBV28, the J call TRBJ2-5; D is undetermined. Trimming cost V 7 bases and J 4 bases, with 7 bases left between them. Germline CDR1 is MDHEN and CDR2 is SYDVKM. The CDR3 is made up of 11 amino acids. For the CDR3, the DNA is TGTGCCAGCAAAGGCCTAGAGACCCAGTACTTC. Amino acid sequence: CASKGLETQYF.

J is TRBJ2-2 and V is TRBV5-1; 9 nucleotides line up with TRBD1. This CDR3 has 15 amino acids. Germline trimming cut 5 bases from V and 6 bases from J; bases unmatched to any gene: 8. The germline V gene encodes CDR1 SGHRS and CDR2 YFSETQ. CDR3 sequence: CASSSTGTGPGELFF. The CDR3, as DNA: TGCGCCAGCAGTTCGACCGGGACAGGGCCCGGGGAGCTGTTTTTT.

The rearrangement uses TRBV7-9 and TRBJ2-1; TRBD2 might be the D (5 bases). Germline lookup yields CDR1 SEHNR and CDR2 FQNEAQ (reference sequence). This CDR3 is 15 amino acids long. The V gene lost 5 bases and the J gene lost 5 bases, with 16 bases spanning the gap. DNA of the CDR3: TGTGCCAGCAGCCGGGGTTGGGGTCAGGACAATGAGCAGTTCTTC. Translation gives CASSRGWGQDNEQFF.

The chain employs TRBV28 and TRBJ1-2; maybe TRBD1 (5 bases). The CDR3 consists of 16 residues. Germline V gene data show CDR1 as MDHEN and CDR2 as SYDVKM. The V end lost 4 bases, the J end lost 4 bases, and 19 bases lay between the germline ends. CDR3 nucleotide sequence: TGTGCCAGCAGTTCTACCTTCCGCCAGGGAACCTATGGCTACACCTTC. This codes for CASSSTFRQGTYGYTF.

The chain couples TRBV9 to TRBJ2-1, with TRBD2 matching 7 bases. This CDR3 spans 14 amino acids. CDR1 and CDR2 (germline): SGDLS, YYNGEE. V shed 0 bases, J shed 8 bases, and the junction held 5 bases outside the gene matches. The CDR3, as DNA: TGTGCCAGCAGCGTAGACAGTCGGGGGGATGAGCAGTTCTTC. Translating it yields CASSVDSRGDEQFF.

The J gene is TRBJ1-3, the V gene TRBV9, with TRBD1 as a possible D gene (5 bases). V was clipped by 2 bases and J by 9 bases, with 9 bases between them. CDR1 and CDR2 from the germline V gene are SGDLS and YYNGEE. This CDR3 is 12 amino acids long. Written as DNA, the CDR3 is TGTGCCAGCAGCGTGGGGGGAGGCACCATATATTTT. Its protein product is CASSVGGGTIYF.

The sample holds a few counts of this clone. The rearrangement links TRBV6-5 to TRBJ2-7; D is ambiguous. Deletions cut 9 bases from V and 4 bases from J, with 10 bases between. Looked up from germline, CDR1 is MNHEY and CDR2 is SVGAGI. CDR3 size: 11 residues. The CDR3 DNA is TGTGCCAGTCGCAGTGGTTACGAGCAGTACTTC. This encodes CASRSGYEQYF.

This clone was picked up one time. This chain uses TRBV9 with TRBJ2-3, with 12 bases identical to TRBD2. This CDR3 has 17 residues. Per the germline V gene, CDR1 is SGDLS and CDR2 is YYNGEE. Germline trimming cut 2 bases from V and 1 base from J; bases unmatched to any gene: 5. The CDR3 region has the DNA TGTGCCAGCAGCGTCGGGACTAGCGGGTCGGGCACAGATACGCAGTATTTT. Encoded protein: CASSVGTSGSGTDTQYF.

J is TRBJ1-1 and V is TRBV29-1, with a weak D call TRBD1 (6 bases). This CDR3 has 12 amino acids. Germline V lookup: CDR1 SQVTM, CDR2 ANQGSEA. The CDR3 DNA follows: TGCAGTCACCTACAGGGGAACACTGAAGCTTTCTTT. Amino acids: CSHLQGNTEAFF.